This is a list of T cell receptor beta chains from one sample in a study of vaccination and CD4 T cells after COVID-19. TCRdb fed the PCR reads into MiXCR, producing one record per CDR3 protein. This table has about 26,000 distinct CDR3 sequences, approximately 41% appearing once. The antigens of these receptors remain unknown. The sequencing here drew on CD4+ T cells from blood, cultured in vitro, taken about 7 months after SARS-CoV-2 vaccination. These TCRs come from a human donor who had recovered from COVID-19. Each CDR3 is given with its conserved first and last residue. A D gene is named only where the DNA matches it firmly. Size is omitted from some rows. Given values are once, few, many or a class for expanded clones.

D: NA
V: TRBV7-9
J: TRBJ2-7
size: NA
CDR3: CASSLANGEQYF
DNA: TGTGCCAGCAGCTTAGCGAACGGCGAGCAGTACTTC

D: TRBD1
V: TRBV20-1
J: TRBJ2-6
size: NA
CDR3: CSAEMNRGSGANVLTF
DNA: TGCAGTGCCGAAATGAACAGGGGCTCTGGGGCCAACGTCCTGACTTTC

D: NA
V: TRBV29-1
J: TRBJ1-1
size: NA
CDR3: CSVEGMNTEAFF
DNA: TGCAGCGTTGAGGGGATGAACACTGAAGCTTTCTTT

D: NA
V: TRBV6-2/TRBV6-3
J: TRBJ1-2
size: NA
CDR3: CASSSVGRRLNYGYTF
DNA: TGTGCCAGCAGTTCGGTGGGGAGACGCCTTAACTATGGCTACACCTTC

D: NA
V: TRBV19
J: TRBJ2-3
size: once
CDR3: CASAPWAAGTDTQYF
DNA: TGTGCCTCGGCTCCCTGGGCCGCGGGCACAGATACGCAGTATTTT

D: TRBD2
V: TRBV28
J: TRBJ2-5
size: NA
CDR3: CASSIPLAGVRETQYF
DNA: TGTGCCAGCAGCATACCCCTAGCGGGAGTCCGAGAGACCCAGTACTTC

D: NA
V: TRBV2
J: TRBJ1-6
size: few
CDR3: CASSEAQLKGSPLHF
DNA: TGTGCCAGCAGTGAAGCGCAATTAAAGGGCTCACCCCTCCACTTT

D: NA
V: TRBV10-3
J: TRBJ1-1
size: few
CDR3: CAISESATEAFF
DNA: TGTGCCATCAGTGAGTCGGCCACTGAAGCTTTCTTT

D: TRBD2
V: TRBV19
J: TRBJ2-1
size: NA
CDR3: CASNGGLAGDNEQFF
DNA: TGTGCCAGTAATGGAGGACTAGCGGGAGACAATGAGCAGTTCTTC

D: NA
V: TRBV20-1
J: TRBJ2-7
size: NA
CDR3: CSASPGPQGSEQYF
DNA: TGCAGTGCTAGTCCGGGCCCTCAGGGGAGCGAGCAGTACTTC

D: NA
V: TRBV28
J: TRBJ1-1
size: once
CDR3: CASSLLRENTEAFF
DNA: TGTGCCAGCAGTTTATTACGGGAGAACACTGAAGCTTTCTTT

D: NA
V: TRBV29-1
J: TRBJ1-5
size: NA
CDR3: CSVASAGGNQPRHF
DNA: TGCAGCGTTGCTTCGGCGGGTGGCAATCAGCCCCGGCATTTT

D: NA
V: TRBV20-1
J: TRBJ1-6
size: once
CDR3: CSAPAGRTNSPLHF
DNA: TGCAGTGCTCCTGCCGGCAGAACTAATTCACCCCTCCACTTT

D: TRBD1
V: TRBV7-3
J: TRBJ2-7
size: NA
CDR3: CASSGGQSSDEQYF
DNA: TGTGCCAGCAGCGGGGGACAGAGCTCTGACGAGCAGTACTTC

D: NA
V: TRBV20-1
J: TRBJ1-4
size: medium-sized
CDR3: CSALTGAGEKLFF
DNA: TGCAGTGCCTTGACGGGGGCGGGGGAAAAACTGTTTTTT

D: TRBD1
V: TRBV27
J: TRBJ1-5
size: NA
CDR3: CASSRQGAGNQPQHF
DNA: TGTGCCAGCAGTCGACAGGGGGCGGGTAATCAGCCCCAGCATTTT

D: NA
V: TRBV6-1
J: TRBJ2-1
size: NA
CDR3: CASSEFRGSEQFF
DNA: TGTGCCAGCAGTGAATTCCGAGGTAGTGAGCAGTTCTTC

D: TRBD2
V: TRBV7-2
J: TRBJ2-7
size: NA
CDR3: CASSLSSSGGVSYEQYF
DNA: TGTGCCAGCAGCTTATCCTCTAGCGGAGGGGTGTCCTACGAGCAGTACTTC

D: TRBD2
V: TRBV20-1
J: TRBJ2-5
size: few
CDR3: CSASGGRAAQETQYF
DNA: TGCAGTGCTAGTGGTGGGAGGGCCGCCCAAGAGACCCAGTACTTC

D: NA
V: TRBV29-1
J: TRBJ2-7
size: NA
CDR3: CSAQTGRRREQYF
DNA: TGCAGCGCACAAACAGGGAGGAGGCGAGAGCAGTACTTC

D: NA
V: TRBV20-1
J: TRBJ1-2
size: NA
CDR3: CSAEINRGGAGYTF
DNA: TGCAGTGCTGAAATAAATAGGGGAGGCGCGGGCTACACCTTC

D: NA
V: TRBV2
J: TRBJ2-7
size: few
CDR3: CASSDLASNYEQYF
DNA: TGTGCCAGCAGTGACCTAGCTTCAAACTACGAGCAGTACTTC

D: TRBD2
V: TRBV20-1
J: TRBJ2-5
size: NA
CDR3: CSARDRGREYQETQYF
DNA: TGCAGTGCTAGAGATCGCGGGAGGGAGTACCAAGAGACCCAGTACTTC

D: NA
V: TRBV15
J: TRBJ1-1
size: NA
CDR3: CATSRARGLNTEAFF
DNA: TGTGCCACCAGCAGAGCGAGGGGCCTAAACACTGAAGCTTTCTTT

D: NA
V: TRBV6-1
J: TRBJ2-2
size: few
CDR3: CASSGGRELFF
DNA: TGTGCCAGCAGTGGGGGTAGGGAGCTGTTTTTT

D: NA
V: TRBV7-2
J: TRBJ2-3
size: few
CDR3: CASSSFRDTQYF
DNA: TGTGCCAGCAGCTCCTTCAGGGATACGCAGTATTTT

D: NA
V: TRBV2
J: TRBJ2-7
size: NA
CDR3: CATTGGVGYEQYF
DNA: TGTGCCACCACTGGAGGGGTGGGTTACGAGCAGTACTTC

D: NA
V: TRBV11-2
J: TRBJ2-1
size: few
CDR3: CASSLAGVGEQFF
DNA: TGTGCCAGCAGCTTAGCGGGAGTCGGTGAGCAGTTCTTC

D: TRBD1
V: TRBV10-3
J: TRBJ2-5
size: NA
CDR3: CAIGGTGAEETQYF
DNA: TGTGCCATCGGGGGGACAGGGGCTGAAGAGACCCAGTACTTC

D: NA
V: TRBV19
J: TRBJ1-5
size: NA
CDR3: CASSPTVGGQPQHF
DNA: TGTGCCAGTAGTCCGACGGTGGGGGGTCAGCCCCAGCATTTT

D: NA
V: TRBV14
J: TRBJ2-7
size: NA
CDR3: CASSQDRQGNYEQYF
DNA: TGTGCCAGCAGCCAAGATCGCCAGGGTAACTACGAGCAGTACTTC

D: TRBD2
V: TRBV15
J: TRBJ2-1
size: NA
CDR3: CATSRGSGRPSNNEQFF
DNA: TGTGCCACCAGCCGGGGTAGCGGGAGGCCTTCAAACAATGAGCAGTTCTTC

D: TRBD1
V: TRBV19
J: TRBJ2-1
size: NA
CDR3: CASSKHTGGQGNEQFF
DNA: TGTGCCAGTAGTAAGCATACAGGGGGTCAAGGCAATGAGCAGTTCTTC

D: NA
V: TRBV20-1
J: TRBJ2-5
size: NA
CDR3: CSARFLGARETQYF
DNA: TGCAGTGCTAGATTTCTGGGGGCGCGGGAGACCCAGTACTTC

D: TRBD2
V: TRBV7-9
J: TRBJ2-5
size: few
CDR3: CASSLGTSERGTQYF
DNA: TGTGCCAGCAGCTTAGGGACTAGTGAAAGGGGGACCCAGTACTTC

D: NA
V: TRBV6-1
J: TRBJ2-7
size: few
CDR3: CASRSPAREQYF
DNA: TGTGCCAGCAGGTCACCTGCAAGGGAGCAGTACTTC

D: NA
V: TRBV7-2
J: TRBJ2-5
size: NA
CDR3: CASSSEETQYF
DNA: TGTGCCAGCAGCTCCGAAGAGACCCAGTACTTC